This T cell receptor (beta chain) stems from a study of blood T cell repertoires in COVID-19. Study-wide context: COVID-19 samples collected from the United States, Italy and Spain covered acute and convalescent phases. T cells, B-cell-depleted T cells, or PBMCs supplied cDNA or gDNA.

Looked up from germline, CDR1 is MNHEY and CDR2 is SVGAGI. V lost 6 bases to trimming and J lost 4 bases; unmatched junction nucleotides: 9. The CDR3 consists of 15 residues. TCRdb's table, derived via immunoSEQ multiplex PCR, lists solely in-frame clones and lacks some. The sample lists approximately 190,000 clones, around four fifths occurring once. The chain joins TRBV6-5 to TRBJ1-1, with 9 nucleotides matching TRBD1. The source of this sequence is a woman between 35 and 50 years old with acute or convalescent COVID-19. The sequencing sample was made of peripheral blood. CDR3 nucleotides: TGTGCCAGCAGACCGGGACAGGGAGGGGGCACTGAAGCTTTCTTT. Encoded protein: CASRPGQGGGTEAFF.